These T cell receptor beta chains were read from a single sample in a study of technical replicates of blood from several donors. Sequenced by immunoSEQ multiplex PCR; TCRdb stores in-frame clones only, minus some. This repertoire shows approximately 94,000 clones, about 96% found once; its top ten account for more than 0.35%. Sequencing was performed on T cells isolated from PBMCs. These receptors were collected from a human donor in good health. Each CDR3 is given with its conserved first and last residue. Fields, in order: J gene, D gene, clone size, V gene, CDR3 protein, CDR3 DNA. D genes are given only for firm matches. Where a row states a size, it is once, few, many or the class of an expanded clone; other rows omit it.

j_gene: TRBJ2-1; d_gene: TRBD1; abundance: -; v_gene: TRBV7-2; CDR3aa: CASSTYRGEIDEQFF; CDR3nt: TGTGCCAGCAGCACCTACAGGGGCGAAATCGATGAGCAGTTCTTC
j_gene: TRBJ1-1; d_gene: -; abundance: -; v_gene: TRBV28; CDR3aa: CASSLWAGMNTEAFF; CDR3nt: TGTGCCAGCAGTTTATGGGCCGGGATGAACACTGAAGCTTTCTTT
j_gene: TRBJ2-7; d_gene: -; abundance: -; v_gene: TRBV2; CDR3aa: CASSVSRYEQYF; CDR3nt: TGTGCCAGCAGTGTATCCCGTTACGAGCAGTACTTC
j_gene: TRBJ2-1; d_gene: TRBD2; abundance: -; v_gene: TRBV19; CDR3aa: CASSPLAGFVEQFF; CDR3nt: TGTGCCAGTAGTCCACTAGCGGGATTTGTTGAGCAGTTCTTC
j_gene: TRBJ1-2; d_gene: -; abundance: -; v_gene: TRBV6-5; CDR3aa: CASSYDLEGYGYTF; CDR3nt: TGTGCCAGCAGTTACGATTTGGAGGGCTATGGCTACACCTTC
j_gene: TRBJ2-2; d_gene: -; abundance: -; v_gene: TRBV19; CDR3aa: CASSIGSGELFF; CDR3nt: TGTGCCAGTAGTATCGGGAGCGGGGAGCTGTTTTTT
j_gene: TRBJ2-5; d_gene: -; abundance: once; v_gene: TRBV29-1; CDR3aa: CSVLGFQETQYF; CDR3nt: TGCAGCGTTCTCGGGTTCCAAGAGACCCAGTACTTC
j_gene: TRBJ2-1; d_gene: TRBD2; abundance: -; v_gene: TRBV13; CDR3aa: CASRELAGVRDEQFF; CDR3nt: TGTGCCAGCAGAGAACTAGCGGGAGTAAGAGATGAGCAGTTCTTC
j_gene: TRBJ1-5; d_gene: TRBD1; abundance: -; v_gene: TRBV19; CDR3aa: CASNKDRISNQPQHF; CDR3nt: TGTGCCAGTAATAAGGACAGGATTAGCAATCAGCCCCAGCATTTT
j_gene: TRBJ2-5; d_gene: TRBD1; abundance: -; v_gene: TRBV29-1; CDR3aa: CSVTWTGEETQYF; CDR3nt: TGCAGCGTGACCTGGACAGGGGAGGAGACCCAGTACTTC